Sequencing of this T cell receptor beta chain was carried out in a study of shared clonotypes between healthy human individuals. Study conclusions and caveats: Shared clonotypes across all four donors exceeded non-shared ones in generation probability. For naive CD4 cells, approximately 4.7% of clonotypes were shared across four donors. Researchers sampled only blood; tissue repertoires likely differ. A generally larger estimated richness was seen in naive subsets than in memory subsets.

The naive CD8 subset, CD45RO-negative cells positively selected for CCR7, excluded terminally differentiated effector memory CD45RA+ cells. Concerning this clone itself: Its antigen is not identified.

TCRdb keeps only in-frame clones here, not all; method: immunoSEQ multiplex PCR. The sample lists 2 million to 2.5 million clones; roughly 95% were seen once. The source material was naive CD8+ T cells sorted from blood. The TCR sequence derives from a man in his late teens or twenties in good health.

The CDR3 DNA follows: TGTGCCAGCAGTTACGGGGGAGGGTCGACTAATGAAAAACTGTTTTTT. This translates into CASSYGGGSTNEKLFF. The rearrangement links TRBV6-6 to TRBJ1-4; D is perhaps TRBD1 (5 bases). V gave up 2 bases and J gave up 2 bases, with 12 bases separating them. The CDR3 has 16 residues. Germline V gene data show CDR1 as MNHNY and CDR2 as SVGAGI (reference sequence).